A single sample is the source of the 3 T cell receptor beta chains below, sequenced in a study of cytomegalovirus exposure and HLA in healthy donors. Vbeta (60) and Jbeta (13) primers were used in the PCR. Assay used: immunoSEQ multiplex PCR; TCRdb lists only in-frame clones, some missing. The sample yields 150,000 to 200,000 clones, roughly 73% seen once. Sequencing was carried out using PBMCs. These receptor sequences come from a male donor in good health and CMV-seronegative.

This clone appeared a few times. The V call is TRBV2, the J call TRBJ1-4; D may be TRBD1 (5 bases). V shed 0 bases and J shed 8 bases, with 7 bases lying between them. The CDR3 length is 13 residues. Germline V gene lookup returns CDR1 SNHLY and CDR2 FYNNEI. CDR3 nucleotide sequence: TGTGCCAGCAGTGAAGCAGGGGTCGAAAAACTGTTTTTT. Its translation is CASSEAGVEKLFF.

The chain joins TRBV6-1 to TRBJ1-5; 10 nucleotides align to TRBD1. The CDR3 is made up of 15 amino acids. Trimming took 5 bases from V and 4 from J; bases not matched to a gene: 5. In germline, CDR1 is MNHNS, CDR2 SASEGT. CDR3 nucleotides: TGTGCCAGCAGTAGACAGGGGGCGATTAATCAGCCCCAGCATTTT. This sequence encodes CASSRQGAINQPQHF.

DNA for the CDR3: TGTGCCAGCAGCCGGGACAGGGGGATTGAAGCTTTCTTT. Protein product: CASSRDRGIEAFF. This sequence joins TRBV5-6 and TRBJ1-1; 11 nucleotides match TRBD1. The trim removed 4 bases at V and 7 bases at J, leaving 3 bases unmatched. Per the germline V gene, CDR1 is SGHDT and CDR2 is YYEEEE. CDR3 length: 13 amino acids. Full variable domain (remainder filled in from reference TRBV5-6 and TRBJ1-1): DAGVTQSPTHLIKTRGQQVTLRCSPKSGHDTVSWYQQALGQGPQFIFQYYEEEERQRGNFPDRFSGHQFPNYSSELNVNALLLGDSALYLCASSRDRGIEAFFGQGTRLTVV.